This T cell receptor (beta chain) derives from a study of blood T cell repertoires in COVID-19. The protocol was immunoSEQ multiplex PCR, while the TCRdb copy is restricted to in-frame clones and leaves out a portion. This table holds under 250,000 clones, around 89% found once. V lost 1 base, J lost 7 bases, and 11 bases lay in between. The CDR3 runs 14 residues. CDR1 KGHSH and CDR2 LQKENI come from the germline V gene. The chain carries TRBV18 and TRBJ2-1; D is possibly TRBD2 (7 bases). The TCR was taken from a woman aged 18-30 years in a cohort exposed to, infected with or recovered from COVID-19 (not recorded which). Sequencing was performed on PBMCs or T cells enriched from blood (not recorded which). DNA of the CDR3: TGTGCCAGCTCACCACAGGGAGGGGGAAATGAGCAGTTCTTC. Protein sequence: CASSPQGGGNEQFF.